Sequencing of this TCR beta chain was carried out in a study of T cell changes during pregnancy in multiple sclerosis. V was cut by 3 bases and J by 3 bases, with 14 bases left in between. The length of the CDR3 is 15 residues. Germline V gives CDR1 MGHDK, CDR2 SYGVNS. TCRdb's copy holds only in-frame clones and misses some; the assay was immunoSEQ multiplex PCR. The sample comprises roughly 63,000 clones, just over 90% of which are singletons, and less than 4.5% rests with the top ten. Sequenced here: CD8+ T cells from peripheral blood mononuclear cells, sampled in the second trimester of pregnancy. This receptor was obtained from a female donor with multiple sclerosis, enrolled in a pregnancy study. The genes are TRBV25-1 and TRBJ1-1; possible D gene TRBD1, 6 bases. The DNA for the CDR3 is TGTGCCAGCAGTGATAGAGGGGAGGGGGACACTGAAGCTTTCTTT. Amino acids: CASSDRGEGDTEAFF.